The clone carrying this T cell receptor (beta chain) was seen many times. Using its own MiXCR run on the reads, TCRdb lists one record per CDR3 protein. The data show almost 500,000 distinct CDR3 sequences, about 11% seen once. The data belong to a study of T cell repertoires in cytomegalovirus infection. This sequence was found in a human donor in good health (CMV status not recorded). Some clones in this sample may be carry-over from other donors' samples. The sample comprised PBMCs.

The CDR3 coding sequence is TGTGCCAGCAGCCTCACTAGACAGGCCATGAACACTGAAGCTTTCTTT. Translation gives CASSLTRQAMNTEAFF. The chain links TRBV7-8 to TRBJ1-1; perhaps TRBD1 as D (6 bases). Germline values: CDR1 SGHVS, CDR2 FQNEAQ. Trimming shortened V by 5 bases and J by 0 bases, and 16 bases separated the two germline ends. This CDR3 is 16 amino acids long.